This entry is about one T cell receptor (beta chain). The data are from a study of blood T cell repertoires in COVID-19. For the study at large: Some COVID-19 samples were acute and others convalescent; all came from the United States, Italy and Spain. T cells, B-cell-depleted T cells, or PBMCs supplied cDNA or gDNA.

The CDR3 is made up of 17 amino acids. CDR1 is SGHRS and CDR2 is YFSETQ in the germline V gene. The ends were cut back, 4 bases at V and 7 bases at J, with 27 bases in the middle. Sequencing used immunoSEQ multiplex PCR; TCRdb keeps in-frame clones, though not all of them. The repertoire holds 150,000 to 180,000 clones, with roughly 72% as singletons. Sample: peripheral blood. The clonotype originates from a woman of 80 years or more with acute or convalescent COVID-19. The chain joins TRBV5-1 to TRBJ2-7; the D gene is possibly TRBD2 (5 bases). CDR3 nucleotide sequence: TGCGCCAGCAGCCAGGAGGCCGTTCACACTGACAACTTTGAGCAGTACTTC. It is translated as CASSQEAVHTDNFEQYF.